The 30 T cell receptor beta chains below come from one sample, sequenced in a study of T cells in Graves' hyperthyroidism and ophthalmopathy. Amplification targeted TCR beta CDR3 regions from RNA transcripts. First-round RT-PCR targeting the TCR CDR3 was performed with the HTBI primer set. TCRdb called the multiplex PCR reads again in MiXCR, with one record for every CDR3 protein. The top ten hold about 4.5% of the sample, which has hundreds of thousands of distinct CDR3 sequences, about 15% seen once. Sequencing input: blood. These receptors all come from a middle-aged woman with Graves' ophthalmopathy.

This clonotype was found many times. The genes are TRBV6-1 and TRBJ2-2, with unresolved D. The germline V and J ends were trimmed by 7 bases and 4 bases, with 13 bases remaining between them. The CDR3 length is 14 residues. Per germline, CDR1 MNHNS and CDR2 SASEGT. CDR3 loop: CASNLVEITGELFF. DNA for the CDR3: TGTGCCAGCAACCTCGTGGAGATCACCGGGGAGCTGTTTTTT.

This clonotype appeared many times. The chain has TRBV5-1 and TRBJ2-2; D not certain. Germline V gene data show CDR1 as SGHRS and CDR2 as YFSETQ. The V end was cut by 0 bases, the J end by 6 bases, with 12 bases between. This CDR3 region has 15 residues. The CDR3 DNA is TGCGCCAGCAGCTTGGAAGGCGTGGTGGCCGGGGAGCTGTTTTTT. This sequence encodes CASSLEGVVAGELFF.

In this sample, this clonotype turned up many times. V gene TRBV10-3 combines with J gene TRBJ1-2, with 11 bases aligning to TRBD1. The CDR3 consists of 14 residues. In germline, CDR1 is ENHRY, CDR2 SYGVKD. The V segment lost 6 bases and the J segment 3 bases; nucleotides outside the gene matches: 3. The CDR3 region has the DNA TGTGCCATCAGCGCGGGACAGGGGGACTATGGCTACACCTTC. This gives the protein CAISAGQGDYGYTF.

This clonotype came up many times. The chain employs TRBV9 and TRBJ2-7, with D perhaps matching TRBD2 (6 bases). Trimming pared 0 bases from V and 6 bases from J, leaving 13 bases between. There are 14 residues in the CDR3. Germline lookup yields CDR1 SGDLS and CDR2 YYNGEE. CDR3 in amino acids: CASSVGLEKREQYF. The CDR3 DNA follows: TGTGCCAGCAGCGTAGGACTAGAAAAGCGCGAGCAGTACTTC.

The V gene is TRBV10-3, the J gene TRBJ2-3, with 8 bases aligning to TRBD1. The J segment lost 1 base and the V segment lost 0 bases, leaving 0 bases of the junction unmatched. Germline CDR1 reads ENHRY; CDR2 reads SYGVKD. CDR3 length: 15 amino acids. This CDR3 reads CAISESDRGTDTQYF. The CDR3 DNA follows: TGTGCCATCAGTGAGTCGGACAGGGGCACAGATACGCAGTATTTT.

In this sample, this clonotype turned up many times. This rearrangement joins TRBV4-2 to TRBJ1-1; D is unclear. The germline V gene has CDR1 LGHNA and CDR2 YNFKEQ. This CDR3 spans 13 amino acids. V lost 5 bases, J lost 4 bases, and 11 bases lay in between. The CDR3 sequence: CASSSWGVTEAFF. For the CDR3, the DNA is TGTGCCAGCAGCTCCTGGGGAGTCACTGAAGCTTTCTTT.

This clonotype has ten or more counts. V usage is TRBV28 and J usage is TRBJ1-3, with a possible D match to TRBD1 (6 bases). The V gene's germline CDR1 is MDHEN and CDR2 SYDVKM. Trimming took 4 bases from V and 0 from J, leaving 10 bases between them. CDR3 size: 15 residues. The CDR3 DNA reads TGTGCCAGCAGTTGGGACACCGTCTCTGGAAACACCATATATTTT. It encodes CASSWDTVSGNTIYF. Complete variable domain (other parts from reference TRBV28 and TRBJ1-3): DVKVTQSSRYLVKRTGEKVFLECVQDMDHENMFWYRQDPGLGLRLIYFSYDVKMKEKGDIPEGYSVSREKKERFSLILESASTNQTSMYLCASSWDTVSGNTIYFGEGSWLTVV.

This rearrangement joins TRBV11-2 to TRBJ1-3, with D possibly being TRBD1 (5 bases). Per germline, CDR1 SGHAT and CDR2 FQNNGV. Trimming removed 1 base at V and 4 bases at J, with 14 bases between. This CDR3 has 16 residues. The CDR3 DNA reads TGTGCCAGCAGCTTAGTGGGGCGGGGAGAAGGAAACACCATATATTTT. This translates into CASSLVGRGEGNTIYF.

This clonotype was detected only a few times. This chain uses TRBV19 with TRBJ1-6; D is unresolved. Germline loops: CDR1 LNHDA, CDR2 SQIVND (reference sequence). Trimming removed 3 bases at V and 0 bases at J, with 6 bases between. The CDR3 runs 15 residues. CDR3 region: CASSMGSSYNSPLHF. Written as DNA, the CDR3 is TGTGCCAGTAGTATGGGTAGCTCCTATAATTCACCCCTCCACTTT. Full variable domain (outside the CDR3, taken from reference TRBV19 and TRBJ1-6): DGGITQSPKYLFRKEGQNVTLSCEQNLNHDAMYWYRQDPGQGLRLIYYSQIVNDFQKGDIAEGYSVSREKKESFPLTVTSAQKNPTAFYLCASSMGSSYNSPLHFGNGTRLTVT.

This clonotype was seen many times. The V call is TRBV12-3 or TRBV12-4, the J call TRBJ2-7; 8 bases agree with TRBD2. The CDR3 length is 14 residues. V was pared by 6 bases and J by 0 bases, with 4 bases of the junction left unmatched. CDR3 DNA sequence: TGTGCCAGCAGCTCGAGCGGGAGCTCCTACGAGCAGTACTTC. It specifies CASSSSGSSYEQYF.

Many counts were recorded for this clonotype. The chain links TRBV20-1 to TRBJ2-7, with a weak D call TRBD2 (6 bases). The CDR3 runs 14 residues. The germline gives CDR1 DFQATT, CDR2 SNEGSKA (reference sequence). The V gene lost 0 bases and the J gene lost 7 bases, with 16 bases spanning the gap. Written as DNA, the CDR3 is TGCAGTGCTAGAGATTTTGCCCGCCGGGGGGAGCAGTACTTC. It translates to CSARDFARRGEQYF.

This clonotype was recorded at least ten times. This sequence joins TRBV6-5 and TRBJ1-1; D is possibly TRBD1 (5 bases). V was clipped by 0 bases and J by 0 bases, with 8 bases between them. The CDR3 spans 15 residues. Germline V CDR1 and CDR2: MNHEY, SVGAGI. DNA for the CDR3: TGTGCCAGCAGTTACTCCGGGGGAATGAACACTGAAGCTTTCTTT. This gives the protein CASSYSGGMNTEAFF.

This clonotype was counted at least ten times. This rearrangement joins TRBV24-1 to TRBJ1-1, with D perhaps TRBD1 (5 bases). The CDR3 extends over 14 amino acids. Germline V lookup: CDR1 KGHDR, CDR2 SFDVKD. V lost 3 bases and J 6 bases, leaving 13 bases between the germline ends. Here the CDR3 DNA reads TGTGCCACCAGTGATCCGGGGGAAAGGGCTGAAGCTTTCTTT. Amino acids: CATSDPGERAEAFF.

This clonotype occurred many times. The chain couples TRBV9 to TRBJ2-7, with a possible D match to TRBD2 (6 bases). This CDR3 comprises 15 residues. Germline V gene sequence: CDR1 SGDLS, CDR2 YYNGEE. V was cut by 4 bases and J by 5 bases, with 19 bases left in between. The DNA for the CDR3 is TGTGCCAGCAGCCCCCGTTCGCGGGAAGCGGACGAGCAGTACTTC. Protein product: CASSPRSREADEQYF.

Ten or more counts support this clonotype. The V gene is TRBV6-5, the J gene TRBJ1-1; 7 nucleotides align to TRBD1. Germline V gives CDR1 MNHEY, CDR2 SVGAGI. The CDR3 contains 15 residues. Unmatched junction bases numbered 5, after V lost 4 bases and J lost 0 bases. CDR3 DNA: TGTGCCAGCAGTTCCCGGGACAGCCTGAACACTGAAGCTTTCTTT. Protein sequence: CASSSRDSLNTEAFF.

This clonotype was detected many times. CDR3 region: CASSSTGTGNSPLHF. The CDR3, as DNA: TGTGCCAGCAGCTCGACCGGGACAGGAAATTCACCCCTCCACTTT. The chain carries TRBV7-2 and TRBJ1-6, with 8 bases identical to TRBD1. Germline V gives CDR1 SGHTA, CDR2 FQGNSA. The CDR3 has 15 amino acids. The V gene end was trimmed by 4 bases and the J gene end by 7 bases; junction bases not matched to a gene: 6.

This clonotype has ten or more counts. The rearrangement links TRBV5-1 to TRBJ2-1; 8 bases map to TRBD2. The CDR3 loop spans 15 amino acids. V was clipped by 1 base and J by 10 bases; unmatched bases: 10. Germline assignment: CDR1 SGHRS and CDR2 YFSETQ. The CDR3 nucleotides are TGCGCCAGCAGCTTGTCCAGCGGGAGTGGCGGGGAGCAGTTCTTC. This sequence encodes CASSLSSGSGGEQFF. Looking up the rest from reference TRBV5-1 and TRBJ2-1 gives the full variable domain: KAGVTQTPRYLIKTRGQQVTLSCSPISGHRSVSWYQQTPGQGLQFLFEYFSETQRNKGNFPGRFSGRQFSNSRSEMNVSTLELGDSALYLCASSLSSGSGGEQFFGPGTRLTVL.

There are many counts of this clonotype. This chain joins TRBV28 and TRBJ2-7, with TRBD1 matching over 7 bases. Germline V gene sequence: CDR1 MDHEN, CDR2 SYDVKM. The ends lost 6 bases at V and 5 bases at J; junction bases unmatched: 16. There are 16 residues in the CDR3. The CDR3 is CASRYLGQTGSDEQYF. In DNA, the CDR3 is TGTGCCAGCAGGTATTTGGGACAGACGGGTTCGGACGAGCAGTACTTC. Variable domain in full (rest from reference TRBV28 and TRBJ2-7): DVKVTQSSRYLVKRTGEKVFLECVQDMDHENMFWYRQDPGLGLRLIYFSYDVKMKEKGDIPEGYSVSREKKERFSLILESASTNQTSMYLCASRYLGQTGSDEQYFGPGTRLTVT.

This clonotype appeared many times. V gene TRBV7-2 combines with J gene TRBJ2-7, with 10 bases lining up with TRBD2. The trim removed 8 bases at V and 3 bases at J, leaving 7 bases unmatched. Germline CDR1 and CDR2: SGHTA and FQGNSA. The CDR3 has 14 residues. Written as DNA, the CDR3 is TGTGCCAGCGGCCTAGCGGGAGTATACTACGAGCAGTACTTC. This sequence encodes CASGLAGVYYEQYF.

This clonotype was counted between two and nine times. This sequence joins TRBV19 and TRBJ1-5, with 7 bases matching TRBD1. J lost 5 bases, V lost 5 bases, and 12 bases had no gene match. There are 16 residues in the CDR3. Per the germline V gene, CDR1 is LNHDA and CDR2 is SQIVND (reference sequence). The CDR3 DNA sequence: TGTGCCAGTAGTCCCTACTTGGCAGGGGGGTATCAGCCCCAGCATTTT. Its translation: CASSPYLAGGYQPQHF.

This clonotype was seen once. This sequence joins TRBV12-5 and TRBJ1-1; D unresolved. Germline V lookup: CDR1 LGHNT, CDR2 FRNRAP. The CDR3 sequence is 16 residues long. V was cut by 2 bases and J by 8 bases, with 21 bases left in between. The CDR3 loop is CASGLTLPGQRPEAFF. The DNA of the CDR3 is TGTGCTAGTGGTTTGACCCTCCCGGGTCAGCGCCCCGAAGCTTTCTTT.

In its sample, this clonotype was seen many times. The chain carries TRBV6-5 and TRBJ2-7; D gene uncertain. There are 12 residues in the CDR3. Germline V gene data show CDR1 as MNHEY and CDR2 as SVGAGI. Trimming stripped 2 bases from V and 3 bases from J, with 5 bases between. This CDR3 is CASSYEVYEQYF. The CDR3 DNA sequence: TGTGCCAGCAGTTACGAGGTCTACGAGCAGTACTTC.

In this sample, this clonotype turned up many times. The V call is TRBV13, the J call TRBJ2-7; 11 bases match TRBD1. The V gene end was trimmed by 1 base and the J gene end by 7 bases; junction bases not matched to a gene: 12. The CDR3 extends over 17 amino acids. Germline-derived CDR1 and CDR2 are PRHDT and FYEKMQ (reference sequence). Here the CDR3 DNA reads TGTGCCAGCAGCTTAGTCGGGGACAGGGGGGCGTGGCAGGAGCAGTACTTC. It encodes CASSLVGDRGAWQEQYF.

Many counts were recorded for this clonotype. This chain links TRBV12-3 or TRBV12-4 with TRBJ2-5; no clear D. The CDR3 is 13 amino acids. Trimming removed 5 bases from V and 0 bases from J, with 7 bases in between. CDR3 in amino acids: CASSNDNQETQYF. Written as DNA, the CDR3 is TGTGCCAGCAGTAACGACAACCAAGAGACCCAGTACTTC.

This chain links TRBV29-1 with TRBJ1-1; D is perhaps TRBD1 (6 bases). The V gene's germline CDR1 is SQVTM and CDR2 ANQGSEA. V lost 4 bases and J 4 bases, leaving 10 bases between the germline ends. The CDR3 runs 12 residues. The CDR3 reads CSVVGGSTEAFF. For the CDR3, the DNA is TGCAGCGTTGTAGGGGGTAGCACTGAAGCTTTCTTT.

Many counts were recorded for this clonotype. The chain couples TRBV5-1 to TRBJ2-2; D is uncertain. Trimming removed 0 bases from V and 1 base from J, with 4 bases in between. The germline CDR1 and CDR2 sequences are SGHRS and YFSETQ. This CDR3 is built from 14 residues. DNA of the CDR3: TGCGCCAGCAGCTTGGACCAGAACACCGGGGAGCTGTTTTTT. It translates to CASSLDQNTGELFF.

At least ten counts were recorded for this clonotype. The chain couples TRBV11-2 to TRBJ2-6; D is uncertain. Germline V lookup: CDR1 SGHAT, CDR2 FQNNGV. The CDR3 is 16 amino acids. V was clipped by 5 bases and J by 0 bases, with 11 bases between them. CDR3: CASSPSRFSGANVLTF. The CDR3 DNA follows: TGTGCCAGCAGCCCAAGCCGATTCTCTGGGGCCAACGTCCTGACTTTC.

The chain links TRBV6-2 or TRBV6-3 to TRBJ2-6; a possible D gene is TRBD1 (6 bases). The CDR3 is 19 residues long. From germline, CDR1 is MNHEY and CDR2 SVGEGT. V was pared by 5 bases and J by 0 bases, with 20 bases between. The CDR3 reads CASSPDSYWTSSGANVLTF. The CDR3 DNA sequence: TGTGCCAGCAGTCCGGACAGTTATTGGACAAGCTCTGGGGCCAACGTCCTGACTTTC.

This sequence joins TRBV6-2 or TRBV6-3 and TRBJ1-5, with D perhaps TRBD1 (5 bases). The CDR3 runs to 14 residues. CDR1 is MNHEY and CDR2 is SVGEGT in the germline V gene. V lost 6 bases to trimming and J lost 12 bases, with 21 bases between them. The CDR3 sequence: CASRRQGLQFGQHF. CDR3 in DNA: TGTGCCAGCAGGCGTCAGGGTCTACAATTTGGCCAGCATTTT.

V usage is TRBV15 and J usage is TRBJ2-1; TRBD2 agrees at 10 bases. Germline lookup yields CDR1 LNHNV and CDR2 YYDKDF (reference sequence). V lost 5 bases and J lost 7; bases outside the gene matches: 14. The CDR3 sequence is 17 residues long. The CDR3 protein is CATSPTPGLALGNEQFF. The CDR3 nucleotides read TGTGCCACCAGCCCAACACCGGGACTAGCGTTGGGTAATGAGCAGTTCTTC.